This T cell receptor beta chain derives from a study of T cells in Graves' hyperthyroidism and ophthalmopathy. This clonotype turned up a few times. Germline loops: CDR1 LGHDT, CDR2 YNNKEL (reference sequence). The CDR3 extends over 16 amino acids. Trimming took 2 bases from V and 4 from J; bases not matched to a gene: 7. The TCR beta CDR3 regions underwent amplification using RNA transcripts as the source. HTBI primers were the set used in a first-round RT-PCR of the TCR CDR3. MiXCR, applied by TCRdb to the multiplex PCR reads, yields one record per CDR3 protein. The top ten hold approximately 19% of the sample, which has 400,000 or so distinct CDR3 sequences, over 12% seen once.

Sequencing was carried out using blood. This TCR was recovered from a woman between 55 and 75 years old with Graves' ophthalmopathy. This chain uses TRBV3-1 with TRBJ2-2, with 7 bases identical to TRBD1. CDR3 protein: CASSQLRTGGTGELFF. CDR3 bases: TGTGCCAGCAGCCAACTTCGGACAGGAGGCACCGGGGAGCTGTTTTTT.